This T cell receptor (beta chain) emerged from a study of T cells in Graves' hyperthyroidism and ophthalmopathy. CDR3 length: 14 amino acids. Trimming left V 7 bases short and J 7 bases short, with 19 bases between. PBMCs were obtained from 9 to 10 ml fresh peripheral blood. Study-wide points: The model foresaw ophthalmopathy a median around 6.4 months prior to onset.

This clonotype has a handful of counts. Its antigen is undetermined. RNA transcripts provided the source from which TCR beta CDR3 regions were amplified. First-round RT-PCR of the TCR CDR3 relied on the HTBI primer set. TCRdb re-derived calls from the multiplex PCR reads in MiXCR, one entry per CDR3 protein. The sample has around 490,000 distinct CDR3 sequences; 20% are singletons. This sequence joins TRBV12-3 or TRBV12-4 and TRBJ1-1; D remains unclear. This TCR derives from a middle-aged man with Graves' ophthalmopathy. The specimen was blood. The CDR3 DNA sequence: TGTGCCAGCACCTCCTGGACCTCTTCTCATGAAGCTTTCTTT. It specifies CASTSWTSSHEAFF.